This TCR beta chain emerged from a study of cytomegalovirus exposure and HLA in healthy donors. The J segment lost 2 bases and the V segment lost 3 bases, leaving 7 bases of the junction unmatched. Per the germline V gene, CDR1 is SGHDN and CDR2 is FVKESK. This CDR3 is 16 amino acids long. The study ran its PCR with 60 Vbeta and 13 Jbeta primers. Assay used: immunoSEQ multiplex PCR; TCRdb lists only in-frame clones, some missing. The sample carries about 200,000 clones, almost 80% recorded once. This TCR was recovered from a man younger than 35 in good health and CMV-seronegative. Sequencing used PBMCs. The chain recombines TRBV14 with TRBJ2-3, with TRBD2 identical over 8 bases. This CDR3 is CASSQAGTSHTDTQYF. CDR3 nucleotides: TGTGCCAGCAGCCAGGCCGGGACTAGTCACACAGATACGCAGTATTTT.